The clone carrying this T cell receptor (beta chain) was seen more than once but under ten times. The germline CDR1 and CDR2 sequences are MNHNY and SVGAGI (reference sequence). This CDR3 has 15 amino acids. The trim removed 6 bases at V and 5 bases at J, leaving 12 bases unmatched. TCRdb's table, derived via immunoSEQ multiplex PCR, lists solely in-frame clones and lacks some. The table lists a few hundred thousand clones, around 89% of them singletons, with approximately 3% in the top ten. These data originate in a study of blood T cell repertoires in COVID-19. The chain recombines TRBV6-6 with TRBJ1-1; 7 bases match TRBD1. The TCR sequence derives from a woman in her twenties or thirties with COVID-19, enrolled during active disease. The sequenced sample was peripheral blood. This CDR3 reads CASSPEQGSGTEAFF. DNA of the CDR3: TGTGCCAGCAGCCCCGAACAGGGGTCAGGGACTGAAGCTTTCTTT.